Each of the 26 T cell receptor beta chains below was sequenced from the same sample in a study of CD8+ T cells in alopecia areata. This sample's treatment: oral pan-JAK inhibitor, 5-10 mg twice daily. In each case, RNA was isolated and then reverse transcribed into cDNA as the sequencing template. The data were produced by immunoSEQ multiplex PCR, yet TCRdb's version contains in-frame clones alone and is incomplete. The repertoire holds 95,000 to 150,000 clones, with under 65% as singletons. The sequenced sample was CD4+ T cells sorted from blood, obtained at week 4, from a patient treated with tofacitinib. The origin of the receptors is a human donor with alopecia areata.

V is TRBV10-3 and J is TRBJ1-1; D gene uncertain. V lost 2 bases to trimming and J lost 6 bases, with 4 bases between them. The CDR3 loop spans 11 amino acids. Per the germline V gene, CDR1 is ENHRY and CDR2 is SYGVKD. The chain's CDR3 is CAISEGAEAFF. CDR3 DNA sequence: TGTGCCATCAGTGAGGGGGCTGAAGCTTTCTTT.

The chain employs TRBV29-1 and TRBJ2-1, with D unresolved. Germline lookup yields CDR1 SQVTM and CDR2 ANQGSEA. There are 10 residues in the CDR3. Trimming removed 6 bases at V and 5 bases at J, with 5 bases between. This chain's CDR3 is CSVVDNEQFF. CDR3 coding DNA: TGCAGCGTGGTCGACAATGAGCAGTTCTTC.

V and J are TRBV15 and TRBJ2-5; D is possibly TRBD1 (5 bases). This CDR3 comprises 17 residues. V lost 0 bases and J lost 5, with 19 bases in between. CDR1 LNHNV and CDR2 YYDKDF come from the germline V gene (reference sequence). The CDR3 spells CATSRDQGRVFGETQYF. The DNA for the CDR3 is TGTGCCACCAGCAGAGATCAGGGTCGAGTTTTTGGCGAGACCCAGTACTTC.

In its sample, this clone was seen once. V and J are TRBV29-1 and TRBJ1-1; D ambiguous. The CDR3 has 13 amino acids. V was cut by 5 bases and J by 4 bases, with 14 bases left in between. Germline V gene lookup returns CDR1 SQVTM and CDR2 ANQGSEA. The CDR3 here is CSVHDPAGTEAFF. DNA for the CDR3: TGCAGCGTTCATGACCCGGCTGGCACTGAAGCTTTCTTT.

V and J are TRBV7-9 and TRBJ2-5; D call uncertain. The CDR3 sequence is 12 residues long. CDR1 and CDR2 from the germline V gene are SEHNR and FQNEAQ (reference sequence). Trimming pared 5 bases from V and 7 bases from J, leaving 11 bases between. CDR3 in amino acids: CASSRSARTQYF. The CDR3 coding sequence is TGTGCCAGCAGCCGGAGCGCAAGGACCCAGTACTTC.

The chain has TRBV7-3 and TRBJ2-1, with 11 bases aligning to TRBD2. Germline V gene lookup returns CDR1 SGHTA and CDR2 FQGTGA. The length of the CDR3 is 16 residues. J gave up 3 bases and V 2 bases, and 3 bases lay outside the gene matches. The CDR3 DNA reads as TGTGCCAGCAGCTTAGCGACTAGCGGGATCTACAATGAGCAGTTCTTC. Translating it yields CASSLATSGIYNEQFF.

Details on this clone: Other DNA sequences in the same sample also yield this CDR3. The chain uses TRBV30 and TRBJ1-2, with TRBD1 as a possible D gene (5 bases). The V end lost 0 bases, the J end lost 1 base, and 9 bases lay between the germline ends. From germline, CDR1 is GTSNPN and CDR2 SVGIG (reference sequence). The CDR3 is 14 amino acids. This chain's CDR3 is CAWSVLGGNYGYTF. The CDR3 coding sequence is TGTGCCTGGAGTGTACTCGGGGGTAACTATGGCTACACCTTC.

The gene calls are TRBV5-6 and TRBJ1-2; D remains ambiguous. CDR3 length: 17 residues. Trimming took 0 bases from V and 3 from J, leaving 18 bases between them. The germline V gene encodes CDR1 SGHDT and CDR2 YYEEEE. The CDR3 sequence: CASSLVSLAAADYGYTF. As DNA, the CDR3 is TGTGCCAGCAGCTTGGTCTCTCTGGCAGCCGCTGACTATGGCTACACCTTC. The full variable domain, completed using reference TRBV5-6 and TRBJ1-2, is DAGVTQSPTHLIKTRGQQVTLRCSPKSGHDTVSWYQQALGQGPQFIFQYYEEEERQRGNFPDRFSGHQFPNYSSELNVNALLLGDSALYLCASSLVSLAAADYGYTFGSGTRLTVV.

The rearrangement joins TRBV10-3 to TRBJ1-6; 7 positions match TRBD1. Germline-derived CDR1 and CDR2 are ENHRY and SYGVKD. V lost 10 bases to trimming and J lost 7 bases; unmatched junction nucleotides: 7. This CDR3 region has 13 residues. The CDR3 region is CATGDSSNSPLHF. Here the CDR3 DNA reads TGTGCCACCGGGGACAGCTCAAATTCACCCCTCCACTTT.

The chain has TRBV9 and TRBJ1-5; D is unresolved. This CDR3 has 14 amino acids. Trimming left V 0 bases short and J 9 bases short, with 13 bases between. Germline-derived CDR1 and CDR2 are SGDLS and YYNGEE. CDR3 sequence (DNA): TGTGCCAGCAGCGTAGATATCAGCTTTGGGCCCCAGCATTTT. Amino acid sequence: CASSVDISFGPQHF.

V and J are TRBV5-4 and TRBJ2-5; D gene unclear. The length of the CDR3 is 14 residues. Germline loops: CDR1 SGHNT, CDR2 YYREEE (reference sequence). Trimming pared 0 bases from V and 1 base from J, leaving 7 bases between. DNA for the CDR3: TGTGCCAGCAGCTTGGGGGTGGGCCAAGAGACCCAGTACTTC. Translation: CASSLGVGQETQYF.

Here the CDR3 reads CSVGGGALSYEQYF. The CDR3 DNA follows: TGCAGCGTTGGAGGGGGTGCTTTATCCTACGAGCAGTACTTC. V gene TRBV29-1 combines with J gene TRBJ2-7, with TRBD1 as a possible D gene (6 bases). The V gene's germline CDR1 is SQVTM and CDR2 ANQGSEA. This CDR3 is built from 14 residues. V shed 4 bases and J shed 1 base, with 14 bases lying between them.

The gene calls are TRBV6-1 and TRBJ1-2; D unclear. Trimming took off 8 bases at V and 4 bases at J, with 8 bases between the two ends. This CDR3 spans 11 amino acids. In germline, CDR1 is MNHNS, CDR2 SASEGT. The CDR3, as DNA: TGTGCCAGCGTCCGGGTCTATGGCTACACCTTC. Translation gives CASVRVYGYTF.

This clone was counted ten times or more. The chain has TRBV5-1 and TRBJ2-7, with 8 bases fitting TRBD2. V trimming: 0 bases; J trimming: 8 bases; junction bases outside the gene matches: 4. The CDR3 has 13 residues. Per the germline V gene, CDR1 is SGHRS and CDR2 is YFSETQ. CDR3 amino acids: CASSLAQRGQQYF. The CDR3 nucleotides are TGCGCCAGCAGCTTGGCGCAGCGGGGGCAGCAGTACTTC.

The gene calls are TRBV30 and TRBJ2-1, with D possibly TRBD2 on 5 matching bases. Germline V gives CDR1 GTSNPN, CDR2 SVGIG (reference sequence). The CDR3 runs to 14 residues. V was trimmed by 4 bases and J by 3 bases, leaving 13 bases between them. The CDR3 DNA follows: TGTGCCTGGAAACCACGCGGACTCTACAATGAGCAGTTCTTC. This sequence encodes CAWKPRGLYNEQFF.

This clone was observed a handful of times. The gene calls are TRBV25-1 and TRBJ1-2; D is undetermined. The CDR3 contains 15 residues. Trimming stripped 1 base from V and 5 bases from J, with 14 bases between. CDR1 MGHDK and CDR2 SYGVNS come from the germline V gene. For the CDR3, the DNA is TGTGCCAGCAGTGAATCCGGACGGAGTCGGTATGGCTACACCTTC. Translation: CASSESGRSRYGYTF.

This clone was detected a few times. V gene TRBV30 combines with J gene TRBJ2-1, with D tentatively TRBD1 or TRBD2 (5 bases each). Germline V gene data show CDR1 as GTSNPN and CDR2 as SVGIG (reference sequence). Trimming cost V 2 bases and J 6 bases, with 20 bases left between them. The CDR3 has 16 residues. CDR3 in amino acids: CAWSRRSVLRGNEQFF. For the CDR3, the DNA is TGTGCCTGGAGTCGCCGTAGCGTCCTTAGGGGCAATGAGCAGTTCTTC.

The V and J genes are TRBV27 and TRBJ2-7; 8 bases fit TRBD2. The CDR3 loop spans 15 amino acids. Germline V CDR1 and CDR2: MNHEY, SMNVEV (reference sequence). Unmatched junction bases numbered 7, after V lost 3 bases and J lost 3 bases. The CDR3 protein is CASSFAGGPYYEQYF. CDR3 nucleotide sequence: TGTGCCAGCAGTTTCGCGGGAGGCCCTTACTACGAGCAGTACTTC.

The chain has TRBV27 and TRBJ1-2; possibly TRBD1 for D (5 bases). Per germline, CDR1 MNHEY and CDR2 SMNVEV (reference sequence). The germline V and J ends were trimmed by 0 bases and 7 bases, with 12 bases remaining between them. This CDR3 region has 14 residues. CDR3 DNA sequence: TGTGCCAGCAGTTTATCGGTGGGACTCTCTGGCTACACCTTC. Protein: CASSLSVGLSGYTF.

This chain links TRBV25-1 with TRBJ1-1, with 7 bases matching TRBD1. CDR1 and CDR2 (germline): MGHDK, SYGVNS. This CDR3 has 13 residues. After removal of 11 bases from V and 5 bases from J, the junction contained 11 bases not matched to a gene. The CDR3 bases are TGTGCCTCCAGGGGGAAGAGGGGGACTGAAGCTTTCTTT. Amino acids: CASRGKRGTEAFF.

The CDR3 DNA reads as TGTGCCTGGAGTGTACAGGGGGGGACCCAGTACTTC. The encoded protein is CAWSVQGGTQYF. V gene TRBV30 combines with J gene TRBJ2-5; TRBD1 matches 8 bases. V lost 0 bases to trimming and J lost 7 bases; unmatched junction nucleotides: 1. The germline CDR1 and CDR2 sequences are GTSNPN and SVGIG (reference sequence). CDR3 length: 12 amino acids.

The chain links TRBV7-8 to TRBJ2-5; 14 nucleotides align to TRBD2. V gave up 7 bases and J gave up 5 bases; unmatched junction bases: 21. This CDR3 is 20 amino acids long. From germline, CDR1 is SGHVS and CDR2 FQNEAQ. The CDR3 DNA reads TGTGCCAGCACCCCTTCCCCAGGATCCGGGACTAGCGGGAGAGCTGAGACCCAGTACTTC. This sequence encodes CASTPSPGSGTSGRAETQYF.

The chain recombines TRBV5-6 with TRBJ1-1, with D hard to call. Germline V gene sequence: CDR1 SGHDT, CDR2 YYEEEE. This CDR3 contains 13 residues. The V and J ends lost 4 bases and 1 base respectively, with 8 bases between them. The chain's CDR3 is CASSRRGNTEAFF. CDR3 DNA: TGTGCCAGCAGCCGGCGCGGGAACACTGAAGCTTTCTTT.

The chain carries TRBV18 and TRBJ2-7, with unresolved D. The CDR3 sequence is 14 residues long. Trimming removed 1 base at V and 6 bases at J, with 13 bases between. The germline CDR1 and CDR2 sequences are KGHSH and LQKENI. DNA for the CDR3: TGTGCCAGCTCACCACGCTACGGGTGGGCCGAGCAGTACTTC. Encoded protein: CASSPRYGWAEQYF.

This chain uses TRBV5-6 with TRBJ1-5; D call uncertain. V lost 1 base, J lost 3 bases, and 11 bases lay in between. CDR3 size: 15 residues. Germline V CDR1 and CDR2: SGHDT, YYEEEE. The CDR3 loop is CASSLQLQSNQPQHF. The CDR3 nucleotides read TGTGCCAGCAGCTTGCAATTACAGTCCAATCAGCCCCAGCATTTT.

The chain has TRBV4-2 and TRBJ1-2, with a tentative D call TRBD1 (6 bases). V was trimmed by 4 bases and J by 4 bases, leaving 16 bases between them. This CDR3 has 15 amino acids. Germline loops: CDR1 LGHNA, CDR2 YNFKEQ. The CDR3 DNA reads as TGTGCCAGCAGCCCCCGGGCAGGGGATTTCTATGGCTACACCTTC. It specifies CASSPRAGDFYGYTF.